This T cell receptor beta chain came from a study of T cell repertoires in cytomegalovirus infection. Study-wide context: Recently identified HLA-C-restricted CMV epitopes were used, and well-studied HLA-B-restricted CMV epitopes were used as well.

This CDR3 is 14 amino acids long. Germline V gene data show CDR1 as SGHVS and CDR2 as FNYEAQ. V was clipped by 5 bases and J by 0 bases, with 10 bases between them. Findings and caveats of the study: Carriage of CMV together with the relevant HLA was identifiable through cumulative public TCR beta family frequency. HLA-C-restricted CMV-specific TCR beta clonotypes prevailed in the ex vivo response.

This clonotype occurred many times. Antigen unknown. MiXCR, applied by TCRdb to the reads, yields one record per CDR3 protein. The sample carries approximately 910,000 distinct CDR3 sequences, roughly 30% recorded once. The starting material was cultured CD8+ T cells from PBMCs, obtained from culture after CMV antigen stimulation. The chain has TRBV7-6 and TRBJ1-1; TRBD1 might be the D (6 bases). The TCR originated in a human donor in good health (CMV status not recorded). Some clones in this sample may be carry-over from other donors' samples. The CDR3 region is CASSEDSLNTEAFF. The CDR3 DNA reads TGTGCCAGCAGCGAGGACAGCCTGAACACTGAAGCTTTCTTT.